Below, one T cell receptor beta chain is given with its context. What it recognizes is unknown. Original data processing: Junction-only immunoSEQ data arrived without quality scores, meaning filtering differed. The protocol was immunoSEQ multiplex PCR, while the TCRdb copy is restricted to in-frame clones and leaves out a portion. V and J calls and clone size are copied from that table; D and trimming were computed from the DNA. The table records about 480,000 clones, 75% to 80% of them present only once. The source of the sample is a study of shared clonotypes between healthy human individuals. General study findings and limits: The authors sampled blood alone, and tissue repertoires likely differ.

Unsorted material relied on approximately 89 million PBMCs as the source of genomic DNA. The V gene lost 3 bases and the J gene lost 4 bases, with 9 bases spanning the gap. The CDR3 has 13 amino acids. From germline, CDR1 is SGHTA and CDR2 FQGNSA. This clonotype was obtained from a woman aged 40 to 55 in good health. Some clones in this sample may be carry-over from other donors' samples. The chain combines TRBV7-2 with TRBJ1-2; TRBD1 might be the D (5 bases). The sequenced sample consisted of PBMCs. CDR3 nucleotide sequence: TGTGCCAGCAGCTTCCCGGGGGGCTATGGCTACACCTTC. Protein sequence: CASSFPGGYGYTF. Full variable domain (missing parts from reference TRBV7-2 and TRBJ1-2): GAGVSQSPSNKVTEKGKDVELRCDPISGHTALYWYRQSLGQGLEFLIYFQGNSAPDKSGLPSDRFSAERTGGSVSTLTIQRTQQEDSAVYLCASSFPGGYGYTFGSGTRLTVV.